Only a few counts were recorded for the clone carrying this T cell receptor beta chain. Original handling: Amplified reference gene primers provided the basis for estimating nucleated cell counts. The table came from immunoSEQ multiplex PCR; TCRdb's copy has only in-frame clones and leaves some out. The DNA was the basis for D and trimming; V, J and clone size are from that table. The sample yields approximately 210,000 clones, 84% seen once. The record originates from a study of blood T cell repertoires in COVID-19. For the study at large: The United States, Italy and Spain supplied acute and convalescent COVID-19 samples. PBMCs, B-cell-depleted T cells, or T cells were the source of the cDNA or gDNA that made up the material.

The CDR3 loop spans 18 amino acids. With V trimmed by 1 base and J by 5 bases, 13 bases remained unmatched. CDR1 and CDR2 (germline): SGHDT, YYEEEE. V is TRBV5-6 and J is TRBJ1-5, with 9 positions matching TRBD1. The sample consisted of peripheral blood. The sequence was obtained from a woman aged 50 to 60 with active or convalescent COVID-19. CDR3 DNA sequence: TGTGCCAGCAGCTTGAGAAGTTCGGGGACAGGGTACTATCAGCCCCAGCATTTT. It codes for CASSLRSSGTGYYQPQHF. The complete variable domain, with remaining parts taken from reference TRBV5-6 and TRBJ1-5, reads DAGVTQSPTHLIKTRGQQVTLRCSPKSGHDTVSWYQQALGQGPQFIFQYYEEEERQRGNFPDRFSGHQFPNYSSELNVNALLLGDSALYLCASSLRSSGTGYYQPQHFGDGTRLSIL.